These T cell receptor beta chains were read from a single sample in a study of blood T cell repertoires in COVID-19. Profiling relied on immunoSEQ multiplex PCR, and the TCRdb table lists in-frame clones only, not all of them. Among fewer than 500,000 clones listed, 86% were seen once. Material for sequencing was peripheral blood. These TCRs come from a woman in her 30s with active or convalescent COVID-19. CDR3s include the opening cysteine and the closing phenylalanine or tryptophan. Fields, in order: clone size, V gene, J gene, D gene, CDR3 DNA, CDR3 protein. The D gene is left open where the match is weak. The size entry is marked missing in some rows and otherwise reads once, few, many or a size class.

>.|TRBV27|TRBJ1-1|TRBD1
TGTGCCAGCACCCAACAGGGGAATACTGAAGCTTTCTTT
CASTQQGNTEAFF
>.|TRBV4-1|TRBJ1-1|.
TGCGCCAGCAGCCAAGCAAAAAACGGTGAAGCTTTCTTT
CASSQAKNGEAFF
>once|TRBV3-1/TRBV3-2|TRBJ2-5|.
TGTGCCAGCAGCCAAGATGAACAGCAAGAGACCCAGTACTTC
CASSQDEQQETQYF
>few|TRBV10-1|TRBJ2-7|.
TGCGCCAGCAGTGACGGGATAAGCTCCTACGAGCAGTACTTC
CASSDGISSYEQYF
>.|TRBV19|TRBJ1-2|TRBD1
TGTGCCAGCCGCCGGGACAGGACATCCCGAAACTATGGCTACACCTTC
CASRRDRTSRNYGYTF
>.|TRBV2|TRBJ2-5|.
TGTGCCAGCGGCGAAAAAACTAGGCAGGGGGGAGAGACCCAGTACTTC
CASGEKTRQGGETQYF
>once|TRBV15|TRBJ1-1|TRBD1
TGTGCCACCACCAGCGGGGACAGCCTAGTTGAAGCTTTCTTT
CATTSGDSLVEAFF
>.|TRBV29-1|TRBJ2-5|.
TGCAGCGTTTTTTCAGGGGGGGAGACCCAGTACTTC
CSVFSGGETQYF
>.|TRBV18|TRBJ2-3|.
TGTGCCAGCTCACCACCGAGGACACGGACCTTAAGGGCAGATACGCAGTATTTT
CASSPPRTRTLRADTQYF
>.|TRBV21-1|TRBJ1-2|.
TGTGCCAGCAGCAAAGAAAGCGGGTTCCGGGACAGGGTGAACTATGGCTACACCTTC
CASSKESGFRDRVNYGYTF
>.|TRBV9|TRBJ2-4|TRBD1
TGTGCCAGCAGCGCGACTTCCGACAGGGGGCGCGGCATTCAGTACTTC
CASSATSDRGRGIQYF
>.|TRBV6-5|TRBJ2-1|TRBD2
TGTGCCAGCAGTTCCGGGACTAGCGGGAATGAGCAGTTCTTC
CASSSGTSGNEQFF
>once|TRBV6-2/TRBV6-3|TRBJ1-1|.
TGTGCCAGCAGTTACTCGATAGGGGCACTTATGAACACTGAAGCTTTCTTT
CASSYSIGALMNTEAFF
>.|TRBV30|TRBJ1-6|.
TGTGCCTGGAGTGGGCGGATAAATTCACCCCTCCACTTT
CAWSGRINSPLHF
>.|TRBV30|TRBJ1-2|.
TGTGCCTGGAGTGTTGGAGACAGAGAGCGTGGCTACACCTTC
CAWSVGDRERGYTF
>.|TRBV19|TRBJ1-1|TRBD1
TGTGCCAGTAGTCTGACAGGGTATTTTGGGGCGGACACTGAAGCTTTCTTT
CASSLTGYFGADTEAFF
>.|TRBV7-6|TRBJ2-3|.
TGTGCCAGCAGCTCAGGCCGGGGTCCAATTCTCACAGATACGCAGTATTTT
CASSSGRGPILTDTQYF
>.|TRBV2|TRBJ1-2|.
TGTGCCAGCAGTGAACGTAGAGAGCTTGGCTACACCTTC
CASSERRELGYTF
>.|TRBV6-2/TRBV6-3|TRBJ2-1|TRBD2
TGTGCCAGCAGTTACCTGGGGGGGGAGCAGTTCTTC
CASSYLGGEQFF
>few|TRBV10-1|TRBJ1-1|.
TGCGCCAGCAGTGCCGCGATGAACACTGAAGCTTTCTTT
CASSAAMNTEAFF
>.|TRBV9|TRBJ2-1|TRBD2
TGTGCCAGCAGCGTAGAGGCTAGCGGGAACGAGCAGTTCTTC
CASSVEASGNEQFF
>once|TRBV29-1|TRBJ2-3|TRBD1
TGCAGCGTTGGGACAGGGGGCGTAACAGATACGCAGTATTTT
CSVGTGGVTDTQYF
>.|TRBV5-1|TRBJ2-1|TRBD2
TGCGCCAGCAGCAAGGGACTAGCGGGGGACCGTGAGCAGTTCTTC
CASSKGLAGDREQFF
>.|TRBV29-1|TRBJ2-1|TRBD2
TGCAGCGTTGGTGGTAGCGGGAGAAGGGGGTACAATGAGCAGTTCTTC
CSVGGSGRRGYNEQFF
>.|TRBV5-4|TRBJ2-6|TRBD2
TGTGCCAGCACCCGGGGGCTAGCGGGGGGTACTGGGGCCAACGTCCTGACTTTC
CASTRGLAGGTGANVLTF
>.|TRBV4-1|TRBJ2-1|.
TGCGCCAGCAGCCACCTTAGGACGGAGGAGAGCTCCTACAATGAGCAGTTCTTC
CASSHLRTEESSYNEQFF
>.|TRBV18|TRBJ1-5|TRBD1
TGTGCCAGCTCAGGGGGACAGAGGGGTAATCAGCCCCAGCATTTT
CASSGGQRGNQPQHF
>once|TRBV2|TRBJ1-2|.
TGTGCCAGCGGCAGGTCCGGCGATAACTATGGCTACACCTTC
CASGRSGDNYGYTF
>.|TRBV5-5|TRBJ2-7|.
TGTGCCAGCAGCTTGGCCGGGACAATTGCCTACGAGCAGTACTTC
CASSLAGTIAYEQYF
>.|TRBV27|TRBJ1-3|.
TGTGCCAGCAGTTTATGGGCAGTCCCTAATGGAAACACCATATATTTT
CASSLWAVPNGNTIYF
>.|TRBV3-1/TRBV3-2|TRBJ1-4|TRBD1
TGTGCCAGCAGCCTGGGACAGGGTGTTGAAAAACTGTTTTTT
CASSLGQGVEKLFF
>.|TRBV2|TRBJ2-2|TRBD1
TGTGCCAGCCTGACAGGGGTTGGAACCGGGGAGCTGTTTTTT
CASLTGVGTGELFF
>.|TRBV5-4|TRBJ1-6|.
TGTGCCAGCAGCTTGGACGGAGTAGCCCTCCACTTT
CASSLDGVALHF
>.|TRBV7-2|TRBJ2-1|TRBD1
TGTGCCAGCAGCCAACAGACAGGGACGTGGAATGAGCAGTTCTTC
CASSQQTGTWNEQFF
>once|TRBV27|TRBJ1-4|.
TGTGCCAGCAGTTTGGGGGGTTATGGGAAACTGTTTTTT
CASSLGGYGKLFF
>.|TRBV19|TRBJ2-1|.
TGTGCCAGTAGTATCGGTAGCGGAAGCTCCTACAATGAGCAGTTCTTC
CASSIGSGSSYNEQFF
>.|TRBV27|TRBJ2-1|TRBD2
TGTGCCAGCAGTGTAGCGGGGGAGGGCAATGAGCAGTTCTTC
CASSVAGEGNEQFF
>.|TRBV25-1|TRBJ2-3|.
TGTGCCAGCCGAGGGCACAGCACAGATACGCAGTATTTT
CASRGHSTDTQYF
>many|TRBV29-1|TRBJ2-7|TRBD2
TGCAGCGTTGAAGGGGAGGGGCCGCACTCCTACGAGCAGTACTTC
CSVEGEGPHSYEQYF
>.|TRBV2|TRBJ1-4|.
TGTGCCAGCAATCTTCGGGGAGGAGGAACTAATGAAAAACTGTTTTTT
CASNLRGGGTNEKLFF
>.|TRBV3-1/TRBV3-2|TRBJ2-1|TRBD1
TGTGCCAGCAGCCAAGGGACCCGACAGGGGAGCTCCTACAATGAGCAGTTCTTC
CASSQGTRQGSSYNEQFF
>.|TRBV5-1|TRBJ1-1|TRBD1
TGCGCCAGCAGCTTAGGTGACAGGGATCGGACTGAAGCTTTCTTT
CASSLGDRDRTEAFF
>.|TRBV5-6|TRBJ2-7|.
TGTGCCAGCAGTCCAGCTGCGGGAACCCCACACTACGAGCAGTACTTC
CASSPAAGTPHYEQYF
>.|TRBV2|TRBJ1-3|.
TGTGCCAGCAGTGAAGTAGGACACGGAAACACCATATATTTT
CASSEVGHGNTIYF
>.|TRBV5-1|TRBJ1-2|.
TGCGCCAGCATGGCAGGTACAGGGCTCTATGGCTACACCTTC
CASMAGTGLYGYTF